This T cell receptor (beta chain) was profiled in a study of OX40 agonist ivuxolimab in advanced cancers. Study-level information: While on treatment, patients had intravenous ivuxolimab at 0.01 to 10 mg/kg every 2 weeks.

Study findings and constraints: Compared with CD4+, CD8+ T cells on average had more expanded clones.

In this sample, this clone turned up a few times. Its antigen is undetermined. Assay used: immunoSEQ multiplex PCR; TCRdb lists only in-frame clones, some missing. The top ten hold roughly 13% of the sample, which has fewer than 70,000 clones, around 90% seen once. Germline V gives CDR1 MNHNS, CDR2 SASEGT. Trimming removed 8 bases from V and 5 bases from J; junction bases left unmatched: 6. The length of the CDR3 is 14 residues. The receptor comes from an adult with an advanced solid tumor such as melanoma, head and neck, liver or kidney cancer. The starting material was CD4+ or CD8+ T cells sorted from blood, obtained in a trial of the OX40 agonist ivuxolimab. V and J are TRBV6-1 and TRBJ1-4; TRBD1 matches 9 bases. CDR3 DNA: TGTGCCAGCGGAGAGGGACAGGGAAATGAAAAACTGTTTTTT. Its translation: CASGEGQGNEKLFF.